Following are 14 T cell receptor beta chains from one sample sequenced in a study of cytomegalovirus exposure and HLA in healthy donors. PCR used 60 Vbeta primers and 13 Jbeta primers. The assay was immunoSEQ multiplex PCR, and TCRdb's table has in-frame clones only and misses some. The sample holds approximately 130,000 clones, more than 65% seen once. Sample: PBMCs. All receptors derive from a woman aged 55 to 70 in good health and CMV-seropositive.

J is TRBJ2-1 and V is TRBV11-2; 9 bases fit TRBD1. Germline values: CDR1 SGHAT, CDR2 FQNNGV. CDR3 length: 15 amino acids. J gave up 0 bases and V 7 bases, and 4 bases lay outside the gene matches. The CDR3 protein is CASTLDRGSYNEQFF. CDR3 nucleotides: TGTGCCAGCACCCTGGACAGGGGCTCCTACAATGAGCAGTTCTTC.

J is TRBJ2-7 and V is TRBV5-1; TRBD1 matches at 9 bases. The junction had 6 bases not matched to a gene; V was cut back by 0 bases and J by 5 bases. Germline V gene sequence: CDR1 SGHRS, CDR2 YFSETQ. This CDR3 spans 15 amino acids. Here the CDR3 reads CASSLGDRDWDEQYF. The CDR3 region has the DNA TGCGCCAGCAGCTTGGGGGACAGGGACTGGGACGAGCAGTACTTC. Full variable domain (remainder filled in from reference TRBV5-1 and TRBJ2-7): KAGVTQTPRYLIKTRGQQVTLSCSPISGHRSVSWYQQTPGQGLQFLFEYFSETQRNKGNFPGRFSGRQFSNSRSEMNVSTLELGDSALYLCASSLGDRDWDEQYFGPGTRLTVT.

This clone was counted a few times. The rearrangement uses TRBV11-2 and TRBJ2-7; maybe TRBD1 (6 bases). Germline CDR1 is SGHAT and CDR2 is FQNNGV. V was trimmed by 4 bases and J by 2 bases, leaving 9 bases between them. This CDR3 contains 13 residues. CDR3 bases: TGTGCCAGCAGCTCCAGACAGGCCTACGAGCAGTACTTC. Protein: CASSSRQAYEQYF.

In nucleotides, the CDR3 is TGTGCCAGCAGCTCAAAATCCCAGGGAGGGGCTGAAGCTTTCTTT. It codes for CASSSKSQGGAEAFF. This chain uses TRBV9 with TRBJ1-1, with TRBD1 as a possible D gene (5 bases). The CDR3 consists of 15 residues. V lost 4 bases and J lost 6, with 19 bases in between. Per germline, CDR1 SGDLS and CDR2 YYNGEE.

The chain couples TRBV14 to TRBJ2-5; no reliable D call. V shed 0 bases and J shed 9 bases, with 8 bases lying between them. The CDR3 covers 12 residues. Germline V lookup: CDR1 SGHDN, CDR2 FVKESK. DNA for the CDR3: TGTGCCAGCAGCCAAGATCGGGTGGCCCAGTACTTC. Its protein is CASSQDRVAQYF. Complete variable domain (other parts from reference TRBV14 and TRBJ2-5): EAGVTQFPSHSVIEKGQTVTLRCDPISGHDNLYWYRRVMGKEIKFLLHFVKESKQDESGMPNNRFLAERTGGTYSTLKVQPAELEDSGVYFCASSQDRVAQYFGPGTRLLVL.

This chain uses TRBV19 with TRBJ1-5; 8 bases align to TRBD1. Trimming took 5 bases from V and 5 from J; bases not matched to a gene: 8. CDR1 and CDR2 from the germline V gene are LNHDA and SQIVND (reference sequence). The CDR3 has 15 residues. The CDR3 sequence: CASSRAGGRDQPQHF. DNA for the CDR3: TGTGCCAGTAGTCGGGCAGGGGGCAGGGATCAGCCCCAGCATTTT.

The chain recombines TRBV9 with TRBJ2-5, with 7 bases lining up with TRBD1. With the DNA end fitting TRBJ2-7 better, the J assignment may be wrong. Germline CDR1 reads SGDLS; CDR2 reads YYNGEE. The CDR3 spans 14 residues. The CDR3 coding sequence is TGTGCCAGCAGCGTAGGGACAGGCCCCTACGAGCAGTACTTC. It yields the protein CASSVGTGPYEQYF.

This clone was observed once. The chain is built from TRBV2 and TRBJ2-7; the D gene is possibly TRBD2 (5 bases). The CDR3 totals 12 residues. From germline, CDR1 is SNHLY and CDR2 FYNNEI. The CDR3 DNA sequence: TGTGGAAGTAGGGCAGGCGCCCCCGGGAAGTACTTC. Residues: CGSRAGAPGKYF.

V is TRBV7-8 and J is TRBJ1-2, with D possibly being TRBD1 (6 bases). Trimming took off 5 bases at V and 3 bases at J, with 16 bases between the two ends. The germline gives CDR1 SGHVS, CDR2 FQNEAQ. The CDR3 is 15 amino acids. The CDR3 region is CASSLEGGADYGYTF. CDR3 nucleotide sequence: TGTGCCAGCAGCCTAGAGGGGGGGGCGGACTATGGCTACACCTTC.

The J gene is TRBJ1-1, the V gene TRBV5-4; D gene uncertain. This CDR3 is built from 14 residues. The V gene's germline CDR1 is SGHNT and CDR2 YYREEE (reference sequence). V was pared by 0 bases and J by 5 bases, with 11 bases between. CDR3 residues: CASSLDWAGTEAFF. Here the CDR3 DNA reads TGTGCCAGCAGCTTGGATTGGGCGGGGACTGAAGCTTTCTTT.

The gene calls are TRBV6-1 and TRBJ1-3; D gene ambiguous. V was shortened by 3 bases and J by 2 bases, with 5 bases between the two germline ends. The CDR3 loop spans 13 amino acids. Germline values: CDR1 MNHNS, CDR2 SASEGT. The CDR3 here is CASSDPTGNTIYF. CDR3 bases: TGTGCCAGCAGTGACCCAACTGGAAACACCATATATTTT.

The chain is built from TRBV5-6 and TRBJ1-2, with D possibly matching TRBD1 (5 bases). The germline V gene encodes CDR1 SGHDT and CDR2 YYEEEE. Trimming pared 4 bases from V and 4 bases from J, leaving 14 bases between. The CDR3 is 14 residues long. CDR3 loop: CASSPGGLGYGYTF. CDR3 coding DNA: TGTGCCAGCAGCCCGGGGGGGTTGGGCTATGGCTACACCTTC.

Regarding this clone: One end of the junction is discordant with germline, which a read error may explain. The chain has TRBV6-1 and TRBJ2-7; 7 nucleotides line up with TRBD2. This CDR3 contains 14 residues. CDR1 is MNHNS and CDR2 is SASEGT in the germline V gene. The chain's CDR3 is CAISESGGRHEQYF. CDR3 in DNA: TGTGCCATCAGTGAGTCGGGGGGAAGGCACGAGCAGTACTTC.

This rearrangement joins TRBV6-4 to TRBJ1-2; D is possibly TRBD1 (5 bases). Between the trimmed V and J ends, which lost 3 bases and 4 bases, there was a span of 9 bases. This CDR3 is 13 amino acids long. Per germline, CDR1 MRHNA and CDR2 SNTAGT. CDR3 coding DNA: TGTGCCAGCAGTGATTCAGGGCGCTATGGCTACACCTTC. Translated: CASSDSGRYGYTF.